The 19 T cell receptor beta chains below come from one sample, sequenced in a study of T cells in Graves' hyperthyroidism and ophthalmopathy. Amplification of TCR beta CDR3 regions used RNA as the template. In the first-round RT-PCR of the TCR CDR3, the HTBI primer set was used. TCRdb passed the multiplex PCR reads through MiXCR, listing each CDR3 protein once. The table records about 300,000 distinct CDR3 sequences, roughly 15% of them present only once. The sequenced material came from blood. These receptors were collected from a woman aged 40 to 50 with Graves' hyperthyroidism.

This clonotype was observed many times. The CDR3, as DNA: TGTGCCAGCAGGTCAGGGGCGGGAGAGACCCAGTACTTC. Translation gives CASRSGAGETQYF. This chain connects TRBV12-3 or TRBV12-4 to TRBJ2-5; TRBD1 is a possible D gene (6 bases). The CDR3 is 13 amino acids. The V and J ends lost 6 bases and 4 bases respectively, with 12 bases between them.

Notes on this clonotype: A much larger clone differs by one base, so this may be a read error. Here the CDR3 omits its conserved ending phenylalanine or tryptophan, so a read error is the likely source. V gene TRBV6-1 combines with J gene TRBJ2-7, with 9 positions matching TRBD1. V shed 5 bases and J 4 bases; nucleotides not matched to a gene: 9. Germline V gives CDR1 MNHNS, CDR2 SASEGT. The CDR3 has 15 amino acids. The CDR3 spells CASSKPGQGHYEQYS. CDR3 in DNA: TGTGCCAGCAGTAAACCGGGACAGGGTCATTACGAGCAGTACTCC.

This clonotype was observed at least ten times. The chain has TRBV6-1 and TRBJ2-5; 8 bases agree with TRBD2. This CDR3 has 18 residues. The germline V gene has CDR1 MNHNS and CDR2 SASEGT. Trimming cost V 5 bases and J 5 bases; bases outside gene matches: 19. CDR3 nucleotides: TGTGCCAGCAGTCAGTTAGGAACTAGCGGAGGGGAGAGGGAGACCCAGTACTTC. This codes for CASSQLGTSGGERETQYF.

This clonotype has a count of ten or more. This chain links TRBV12-3 or TRBV12-4 with TRBJ1-2; the D gene is possibly TRBD1 (5 bases). CDR3 size: 16 residues. Trimming left V 5 bases short and J 0 bases short, with 16 bases between. The chain's CDR3 is CASSPGGGLANYGYTF. DNA for the CDR3: TGTGCCAGCAGTCCGGGGGGTGGTTTAGCTAACTATGGCTACACCTTC.

This clonotype has only a few counts. The chain links TRBV3-1 to TRBJ1-4; D is uncertain. Trimming removed 1 base at V and 7 bases at J, with 13 bases between. The CDR3 is 15 residues long. Germline CDR1 LGHDT, CDR2 YNNKEL (reference sequence). CDR3 protein: CASSQVQTRFEKLFF. The CDR3 coding sequence is TGTGCCAGCAGCCAAGTTCAGACCCGTTTTGAAAAACTGTTTTTT.

The count of this clonotype is one. The rearrangement uses TRBV28 and TRBJ2-7; 11 bases are shared with TRBD1. Germline CDR1 reads MDHEN; CDR2 reads SYDVKM. The CDR3 has 15 amino acids. V lost 3 bases, J lost 2 bases, and 3 bases stayed unmatched. CDR3 region: CASSLGQGGAYEQYF. CDR3 nucleotide sequence: TGTGCCAGCAGTTTGGGACAGGGGGGAGCCTACGAGCAGTACTTC.

This clonotype was observed many times. CDR3 protein: CSARYGSRGEQFF. The DNA for the CDR3 is TGCAGTGCTAGGTACGGGAGTCGCGGTGAGCAGTTCTTC. The chain is built from TRBV20-1 and TRBJ2-1; D is possibly TRBD2 (6 bases). The CDR3 totals 13 residues. Deletions cut 3 bases from V and 9 bases from J, with 15 bases between. CDR1 and CDR2 (germline): DFQATT, SNEGSKA (reference sequence).

V usage is TRBV29-1 and J usage is TRBJ2-3, with TRBD2 as a possible D gene (6 bases). Germline CDR1 and CDR2: SQVTM and ANQGSEA. V lost 5 bases, J lost 6 bases, and 12 bases lay in between. The CDR3 has 12 amino acids. The chain's CDR3 is CSVSGLPDTQYF. CDR3 coding DNA: TGCAGCGTTTCGGGACTGCCGGATACGCAGTATTTT.

This chain connects TRBV27 to TRBJ2-5; possibly TRBD1 for D (6 bases). Germline V gene data show CDR1 as MNHEY and CDR2 as SMNVEV (reference sequence). This CDR3 spans 14 amino acids. Trimming removed 3 bases at V and 2 bases at J, with 10 bases between. DNA of the CDR3: TGTGCCAGCAGTTTCCGGGACACTCAAGAGACCCAGTACTTC. Residues: CASSFRDTQETQYF.

This chain connects TRBV4-1 to TRBJ2-2; 7 bases agree with TRBD2. CDR1 is MGHRA, CDR2 YSYEKL, per germline. This CDR3 has 15 residues. J was trimmed by 7 bases and V by 1 base; bases with no gene match: 6. CDR3 bases: TGCGCCAGCAGCCAAGGGGGAGGGAGGGGCGGGGAGCTGTTTTTT. It codes for CASSQGGGRGGELFF.

This clonotype was picked up a small number of times. The chain has TRBV20-1 and TRBJ2-2; 12 bases match TRBD2. CDR1 and CDR2 from the germline V gene are DFQATT and SNEGSKA (reference sequence). The CDR3 is 18 residues long. The trim removed 2 bases at V and 0 bases at J, leaving 7 bases unmatched. The DNA of the CDR3 is TGCAGTGCTAGAACCGGACTAGCGGGAACGACGAACACCGGGGAGCTGTTTTTT. Its protein is CSARTGLAGTTNTGELFF.

This clonotype was detected only a few times. This rearrangement joins TRBV19 to TRBJ2-7; possibly TRBD2 for D (5 bases). The germline V and J ends were trimmed by 2 bases and 0 bases, with 8 bases remaining between them. Germline V gene data show CDR1 as LNHDA and CDR2 as SQIVND (reference sequence). This CDR3 is 14 amino acids long. The CDR3 sequence is CASSIKGSSYEQYF. The CDR3 DNA reads TGTGCCAGTAGTATAAAAGGGAGCTCCTACGAGCAGTACTTC.

This clonotype was seen at least ten times. CDR3 sequence: CASSFLGQEETQYF. Here the CDR3 DNA reads TGTGCCAGCAGTTTCCTCGGACAGGAAGAGACCCAGTACTTC. The chain uses TRBV27 and TRBJ2-5; 7 bases agree with TRBD1. Germline assignment: CDR1 MNHEY and CDR2 SMNVEV (reference sequence). Trimming at V came to 3 bases and at J to 3 bases, leaving 4 bases not matched to a gene. This CDR3 is 14 amino acids long.

At least ten counts were recorded for this clonotype. This chain connects TRBV12-3 or TRBV12-4 to TRBJ2-1; a possible D gene is TRBD2 (6 bases). CDR3 size: 15 residues. V was cut by 2 bases and J by 0 bases, with 8 bases left in between. CDR3 coding DNA: TGTGCCAGCAGTTTACTAGCGAGCTCCTACAATGAGCAGTTCTTC. Translated, it gives CASSLLASSYNEQFF.

Concerning this clonotype itself: This could be a read error, since a much larger clone is one nucleotide away. V usage is TRBV27 and J usage is TRBJ2-7; 8 nucleotides align to TRBD1. Germline V gives CDR1 MNHEY, CDR2 SMNVEV (reference sequence). The trim removed 2 bases at V and 6 bases at J, leaving 15 bases unmatched. The CDR3 is 17 residues long. The DNA for the CDR3 is TGTGCCAGCAGTTTAGGCGCCCACCGGGACAGGACCTTCGAGCAGTACTTC. Its protein is CASSLGAHRDRTFEQYF.

The CDR3 coding sequence is TGTGCCACCCTGAGGCAGCCCACAGGGGCTGAAGCTTTCTTT. It specifies CATLRQPTGAEAFF. The chain couples TRBV10-3 to TRBJ1-1; 7 nucleotides match TRBD1. V trimming: 10 bases; J trimming: 6 bases; junction bases outside the gene matches: 14. CDR1 is ENHRY and CDR2 is SYGVKD in the germline V gene. The CDR3 length is 14 residues.

The chain uses TRBV28 and TRBJ1-3; 12 bases map to TRBD1. CDR1 is MDHEN, CDR2 SYDVKM, per germline. The trim removed 3 bases at V and 8 bases at J, leaving 8 bases unmatched. The CDR3 runs 16 residues. CDR3: CASSLAAGTGGDTIYF. The DNA for the CDR3 is TGTGCCAGCAGTTTGGCCGCGGGGACAGGGGGCGACACCATATATTTT.

This clonotype has more than one count but fewer than ten. The chain recombines TRBV27 with TRBJ2-7; TRBD1 matches at 8 bases. The CDR3 is 15 residues long. Germline lookup yields CDR1 MNHEY and CDR2 SMNVEV (reference sequence). J lost 2 bases, V lost 2 bases, and 5 bases had no gene match. CDR3 in DNA: TGTGCCAGCAGTTTAACAGGGGGATTGGCCTACGAGCAGTACTTC. Amino acids: CASSLTGGLAYEQYF.

This clonotype was observed at least ten times. The chain has TRBV7-2 and TRBJ2-4; 7 nucleotides agree with TRBD1. The CDR3 has 18 residues. V lost 1 base and J lost 2; bases outside the gene matches: 11. Germline V CDR1 and CDR2: SGHTA, FQGNSA. The CDR3 here is CASSLVGPGQRTKNIQYF. Here the CDR3 DNA reads TGTGCCAGCAGCTTAGTAGGGCCGGGACAGAGGACCAAAAACATTCAGTACTTC.